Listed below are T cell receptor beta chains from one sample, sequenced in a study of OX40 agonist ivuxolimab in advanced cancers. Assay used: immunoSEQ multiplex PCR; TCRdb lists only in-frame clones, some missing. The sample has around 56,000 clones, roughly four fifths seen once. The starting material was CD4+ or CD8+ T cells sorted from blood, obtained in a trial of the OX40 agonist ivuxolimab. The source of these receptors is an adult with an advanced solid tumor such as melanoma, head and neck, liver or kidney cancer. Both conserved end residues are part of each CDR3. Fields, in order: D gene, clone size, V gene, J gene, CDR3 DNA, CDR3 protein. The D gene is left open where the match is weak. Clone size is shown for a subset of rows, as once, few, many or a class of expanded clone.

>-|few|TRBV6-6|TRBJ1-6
TGTGCCAGCAGTTACGGTGGCTATAATTCACCCCTCCACTTT
CASSYGGYNSPLHF
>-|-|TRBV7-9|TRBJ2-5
TGTGCCAGCAGCTTAACAGGGGCGGGGTGGGAGACCCAGTACTTC
CASSLTGAGWETQYF
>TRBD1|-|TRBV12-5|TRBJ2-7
TGTGCTAGTGGTTTAAGGGACAGGTTCTCCTACGAGCAGTACTTC
CASGLRDRFSYEQYF
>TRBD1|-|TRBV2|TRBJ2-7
TGTGCCAGCAGAGGGACAGGTCAAAAGGAGCAGTACTTC
CASRGTGQKEQYF
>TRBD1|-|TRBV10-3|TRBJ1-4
TGTGCCATCAGTGCTGACAGGGATTACGAAAAACTGTTTTTT
CAISADRDYEKLFF
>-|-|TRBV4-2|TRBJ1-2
TGTGCCAGCAGCCAAAACAGGGAAGGATATGGCTACACCTTC
CASSQNREGYGYTF
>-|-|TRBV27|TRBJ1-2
TGTGCCAGCAGTCTCACAATGACAGGAAACTATGGCTACACCTTC
CASSLTMTGNYGYTF
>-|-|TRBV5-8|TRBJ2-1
TGTGCCAGCAGCTTGCAGGGCAGCTCCTACAATGAGCAGTTCTTC
CASSLQGSSYNEQFF
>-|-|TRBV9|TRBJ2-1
TGTGCCAGCAGCGCGGGACTTCCTAATGTTAATGAGCAGTTCTTC
CASSAGLPNVNEQFF
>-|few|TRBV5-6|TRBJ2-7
TGTGCCAGCAGCTACTTATACGAGCAGTACTTC
CASSYLYEQYF
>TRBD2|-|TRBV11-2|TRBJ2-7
TGTGCCAGCAGCGGGCTCAGGACTAGCAGGGGATACGAGCAGTACTTC
CASSGLRTSRGYEQYF
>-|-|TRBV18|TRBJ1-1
TGTGCCAGCTCCCCAACATCCGCCCTGAACACTGAAGCTTTCTTT
CASSPTSALNTEAFF
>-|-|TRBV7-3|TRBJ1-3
TGTGCCAGCAGCTCGGGATTTACGACGGTTTTCTCTGGAAACACCATATATTTT
CASSSGFTTVFSGNTIYF
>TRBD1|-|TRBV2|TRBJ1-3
TGTGCCAGCAGTAGGCAGGGGGTCTCCTCTGGAAACACCATATATTTT
CASSRQGVSSGNTIYF
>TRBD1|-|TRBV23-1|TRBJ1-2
TGCGCCAGCAGTCTCCAAAAAGAAACGGGACAGGAGAACTATGGCTACACCTTC
CASSLQKETGQENYGYTF
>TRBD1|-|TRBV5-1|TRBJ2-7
TGCGCCAGCAGCGGGGGGACAGGGCCAGGCTCCTACGAGCAGTACTTC
CASSGGTGPGSYEQYF
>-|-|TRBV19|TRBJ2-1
TGTGCCAGTAGATTGAATCTTTATCGACCAACCGACAATGAGCAGTTCTTC
CASRLNLYRPTDNEQFF
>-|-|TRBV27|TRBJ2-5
TGTGCCAGCAGGGGCAGTGTCTTTGGCGAGACCCAGTACTTC
CASRGSVFGETQYF
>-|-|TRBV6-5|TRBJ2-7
TGTGCCAGCAGTGATTTGTACGAGCGGTACTTC
CASSDLYERYF
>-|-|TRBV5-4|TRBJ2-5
TGTGCCAGCAGCTCCATTGTGGGCAACCAAGAGACCCAGTACTTC
CASSSIVGNQETQYF
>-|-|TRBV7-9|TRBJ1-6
TGTGCCAGCAGCTTAGGGCGTCCGGGCAATAATTCACCCCTCCACTTT
CASSLGRPGNNSPLHF
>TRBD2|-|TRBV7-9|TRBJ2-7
TGTGCCAGCAGCCGCTGGACTAGCGGGAGCAACGAGCAGTACTTC
CASSRWTSGSNEQYF